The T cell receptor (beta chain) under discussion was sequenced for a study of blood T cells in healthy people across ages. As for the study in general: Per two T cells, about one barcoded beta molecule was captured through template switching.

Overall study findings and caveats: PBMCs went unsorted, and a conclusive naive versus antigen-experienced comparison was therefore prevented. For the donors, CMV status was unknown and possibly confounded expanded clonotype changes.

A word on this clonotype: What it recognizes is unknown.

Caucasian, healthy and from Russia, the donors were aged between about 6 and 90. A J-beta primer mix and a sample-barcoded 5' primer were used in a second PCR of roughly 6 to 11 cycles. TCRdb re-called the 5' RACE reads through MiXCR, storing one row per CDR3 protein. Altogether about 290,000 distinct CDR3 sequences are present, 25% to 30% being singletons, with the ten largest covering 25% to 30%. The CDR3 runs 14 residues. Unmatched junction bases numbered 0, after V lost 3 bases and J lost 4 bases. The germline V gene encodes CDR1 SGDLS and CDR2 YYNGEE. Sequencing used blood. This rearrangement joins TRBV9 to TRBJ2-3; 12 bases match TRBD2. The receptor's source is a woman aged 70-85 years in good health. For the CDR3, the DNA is TGTGCCAGCAGCGGACTAGCGGGAGCAGATACGCAGTATTTT. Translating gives CASSGLAGADTQYF. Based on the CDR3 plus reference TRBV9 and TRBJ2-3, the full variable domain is DSGVTQTPKHLITATGQRVTLRCSPRSGDLSVYWYQQSLDQGLQFLIQYYNGEERAKGNILERFSAQQFPDLHSELNLSSLELGDSALYFCASSGLAGADTQYFGPGTRLTVL.